The 13 T cell receptor beta chains below come from one sample, sequenced in a study of T cell changes during pregnancy in multiple sclerosis. Libraries were prepared by immunoSEQ multiplex PCR; TCRdb keeps only in-frame clonotypes and omits some of them. The repertoire holds 35,000 to 45,000 clones, with around nine tenths as singletons. Here the sequenced sample was CD4+ T cells from peripheral blood mononuclear cells, taken after pregnancy. These receptors were taken from a female donor in good health, enrolled as a control in a pregnancy study.

The chain couples TRBV5-1 to TRBJ2-2, with 7 bases fitting TRBD1. Unmatched junction bases numbered 4, after V lost 0 bases and J lost 5 bases. The CDR3 is 15 residues long. Germline V gene sequence: CDR1 SGHRS, CDR2 YFSETQ. Written as DNA, the CDR3 is TGCGCCAGCAGCTTGGCCAAACAGGGGACCGGGGAGCTGTTTTTT. It translates to CASSLAKQGTGELFF.

This chain links TRBV19 with TRBJ1-2; a possible D gene is TRBD1 (5 bases). Germline assignment: CDR1 LNHDA and CDR2 SQIVND (reference sequence). The V and J ends lost 6 bases and 8 bases respectively, with 22 bases between them. The length of the CDR3 is 15 residues. The CDR3 coding sequence is TGTGCCAGTAGGGGGCGCGGAGAAGGGTCGTACGGCTACACCTTC. Its protein is CASRGRGEGSYGYTF. The full variable domain, completed using reference TRBV19 and TRBJ1-2, is DGGITQSPKYLFRKEGQNVTLSCEQNLNHDAMYWYRQDPGQGLRLIYYSQIVNDFQKGDIAEGYSVSREKKESFPLTVTSAQKNPTAFYLCASRGRGEGSYGYTFGSGTRLTVV.

V and J are TRBV28 and TRBJ2-5; perhaps TRBD2 as D (6 bases). Germline lookup yields CDR1 MDHEN and CDR2 SYDVKM. The CDR3 sequence is 14 residues long. V was clipped by 3 bases and J by 9 bases, with 17 bases between them. The CDR3 here is CASSLAGLAVAQYF. The CDR3 bases are TGTGCCAGCAGTTTGGCGGGGTTGGCAGTGGCCCAGTACTTC.

V gene TRBV7-2 combines with J gene TRBJ2-7, with D possibly TRBD2 on 5 matching bases. V was trimmed by 2 bases and J by 6 bases, leaving 14 bases between them. CDR1 is SGHTA, CDR2 FQGNSA, per germline. This CDR3 is built from 14 residues. The CDR3 DNA follows: TGTGCCAGCAGCTTAAATCCAGCACTAGGCGAGCAGTACTTC. This codes for CASSLNPALGEQYF.

This chain uses TRBV9 with TRBJ1-6, with a possible D match to TRBD1 (5 bases). CDR3 length equals 15 residues. Trimming removed 4 bases at V and 5 bases at J, with 13 bases between. Germline loops: CDR1 SGDLS, CDR2 YYNGEE. In DNA, the CDR3 is TGTGCCAGCAGCCTAGGACCAGGGAATAATTCACCCCTCCACTTT. Translation: CASSLGPGNNSPLHF.

V usage is TRBV28 and J usage is TRBJ2-1; 8 bases are shared with TRBD2. J was trimmed by 7 bases and V by 6 bases; bases with no gene match: 5. Looked up from germline, CDR1 is MDHEN and CDR2 is SYDVKM. The CDR3 covers 13 residues. Here the CDR3 DNA reads TGTGCCAGCAGCAACCAGCGGGGGAATGAGCAGTTCTTC. It specifies CASSNQRGNEQFF.

The V and J genes are TRBV5-6 and TRBJ1-6, with a weak D call TRBD1 (5 bases). Deletions cut 2 bases from V and 10 bases from J, with 22 bases between. The CDR3 loop spans 17 amino acids. Germline V gene lookup returns CDR1 SGHDT and CDR2 YYEEEE. In DNA form, the CDR3 reads TGTGCCAGCAGCTTCGGTCAGGGTTCAGCCCTCGGGTCACCCCTCCACTTT. It yields the protein CASSFGQGSALGSPLHF.

The chain is built from TRBV11-2 and TRBJ1-5, with 8 bases fitting TRBD1. The J segment lost 2 bases and the V segment lost 1 base, leaving 10 bases of the junction unmatched. The germline V gene encodes CDR1 SGHAT and CDR2 FQNNGV. The CDR3 is 18 amino acids. The CDR3 loop is CASSLGQGANYGNQPQHF. The CDR3 region has the DNA TGTGCCAGCAGCTTAGGGCAGGGGGCAAACTACGGCAATCAGCCCCAGCATTTT.

J is TRBJ1-1 and V is TRBV29-1; D is possibly TRBD1 (6 bases). In germline, CDR1 is SQVTM, CDR2 ANQGSEA. There are 11 residues in the CDR3. The V end was cut by 5 bases, the J end by 5 bases, with 9 bases between. CDR3 coding DNA: TGCAGCGTTATACAGGGTACTGAAGCTTTCTTT. Translation gives CSVIQGTEAFF.

The chain combines TRBV6-6 with TRBJ1-2, with D hard to call. This CDR3 comprises 12 residues. The V gene lost 0 bases and the J gene lost 7 bases, with 6 bases spanning the gap. Germline assignment: CDR1 MNHNY and CDR2 SVGAGI (reference sequence). CDR3 amino acids: CASSYSKLGYTF. In DNA form, the CDR3 reads TGTGCCAGCAGTTACTCGAAACTTGGCTACACCTTC.

This sequence joins TRBV2 and TRBJ2-5, with unresolved D. Deletions cut 7 bases from V and 5 bases from J, with 23 bases between. Per the germline V gene, CDR1 is SNHLY and CDR2 is FYNNEI. The CDR3 loop spans 16 amino acids. The CDR3 spells CASTPEILSKWETQYF. The CDR3 nucleotides read TGTGCCAGCACCCCTGAGATCCTCTCCAAATGGGAGACCCAGTACTTC.

The chain has TRBV5-4 and TRBJ2-1, with D possibly being TRBD2 (5 bases). The CDR3 totals 15 residues. Germline-derived CDR1 and CDR2 are SGHNT and YYREEE (reference sequence). Trimming pared 0 bases from V and 8 bases from J, leaving 15 bases between. The chain's CDR3 is CASSLGGSLGYEQFF. The CDR3 DNA sequence: TGTGCCAGCAGCTTGGGAGGGTCCCTCGGGTATGAGCAGTTCTTC.

The chain recombines TRBV11-2 with TRBJ1-1, with unresolved D. CDR1 is SGHAT and CDR2 is FQNNGV in the germline V gene. The CDR3 has 14 amino acids. Trimming shortened V by 2 bases and J by 1 base, and 8 bases separated the two germline ends. The CDR3 region is CASSLWSSNTEAFF. For the CDR3, the DNA is TGTGCCAGCAGCTTATGGAGTTCGAACACTGAAGCTTTCTTT.